The 28 T cell receptor beta chains reported below all come from one sample, sequenced in a study of blood T cell repertoires in COVID-19. The method was immunoSEQ multiplex PCR; TCRdb's version includes in-frame clones alone and lacks a portion of them. The repertoire holds about 50,000 clones, with roughly 87% as singletons. The sequenced sample consisted of peripheral blood. The receptors were gathered from a woman aged 55-69 years with COVID-19, enrolled during active disease.

The chain joins TRBV7-9 to TRBJ2-1; 7 bases align to TRBD2. Trimming took 4 bases from V and 6 from J; bases not matched to a gene: 9. The CDR3 length is 15 residues. Looked up from germline, CDR1 is SEHNR and CDR2 is FQNEAQ (reference sequence). The CDR3 nucleotides read TGTGCCAGCAGCTCATCGGAGACTAGCAGCAATGAGCAGTTCTTC. It translates to CASSSSETSSNEQFF.

This clone was observed once. This rearrangement joins TRBV7-6 to TRBJ2-7; 7 bases fit TRBD2. V dropped 5 bases and J dropped 6; count of bases not matched to a gene: 7. This CDR3 spans 13 amino acids. Germline lookup yields CDR1 SGHVS and CDR2 FNYEAQ. CDR3 DNA sequence: TGTGCCAGCAGCCTGCTGACTAGCCCCGAGCAGTACTTC. Translated, it gives CASSLLTSPEQYF.

This clone was found a few times. The chain combines TRBV10-3 with TRBJ2-1; 10 positions agree with TRBD2. Germline CDR1 and CDR2: ENHRY and SYGVKD. V was pared by 3 bases and J by 7 bases, with 15 bases of the junction left unmatched. This CDR3 region has 18 residues. CDR3 protein: CAISDPRTGTSVRNEQFF. CDR3 in DNA: TGTGCCATCAGTGATCCAAGGACCGGGACTAGCGTCAGAAATGAGCAGTTCTTC.

This clone was detected once. The chain has TRBV20-1 and TRBJ2-7, with D perhaps matching TRBD2 (6 bases). The germline gives CDR1 DFQATT, CDR2 SNEGSKA (reference sequence). The CDR3 runs to 11 residues. V was pared by 5 bases and J by 4 bases, with 9 bases between. The CDR3: CSAGGTYEQYF. DNA of the CDR3: TGCAGTGCTGGGGGGACTTACGAGCAGTACTTC.

The gene calls are TRBV4-3 and TRBJ2-7, with 11 bases aligning to TRBD1. This CDR3 contains 16 residues. Losses at the gene ends were 3 bases for V and 4 bases for J; bases not matched to a gene: 8. Per germline, CDR1 LGHNA and CDR2 YSLEER. Here the CDR3 reads CASSHTRDRGNYEQYF. The CDR3 nucleotides read TGCGCCAGCAGCCATACCCGGGACAGGGGGAATTACGAGCAGTACTTC.

The J gene is TRBJ2-2, the V gene TRBV3-1 (or the pseudogene TRBV3-2), with 13 bases aligning to TRBD2. The CDR3 has 17 residues. Trimming at V came to 4 bases and at J to 4 bases, leaving 6 bases not matched to a gene. Per the germline V gene, CDR1 is LGHDT and CDR2 is YNNKEL (reference sequence). CDR3 amino acids: CASSRGLAGELTGELFF. CDR3 DNA: TGTGCCAGCAGCCGAGGACTAGCGGGAGAACTCACCGGGGAGCTGTTTTTT.

The CDR3 loop reads CASSLRRQIPEAFF. CDR3 nucleotide sequence: TGTGCCAGCAGCTTACGGCGACAGATTCCTGAAGCTTTCTTT. The chain employs TRBV7-2 and TRBJ1-1, with a weak D call TRBD1 (5 bases). Germline loops: CDR1 SGHTA, CDR2 FQGNSA. Trimming removed 2 bases at V and 6 bases at J, with 13 bases between. This CDR3 is 14 amino acids long. The variable domain in full, completed from reference TRBV7-2 and TRBJ1-1, reads GAGVSQSPSNKVTEKGKDVELRCDPISGHTALYWYRQSLGQGLEFLIYFQGNSAPDKSGLPSDRFSAERTGGSVSTLTIQRTQQEDSAVYLCASSLRRQIPEAFFGQGTRLTVV.

The chain joins TRBV28 to TRBJ2-2; TRBD1 might be the D (6 bases). The ends were cut back, 6 bases at V and 1 base at J, with 9 bases in the middle. The CDR3 loop spans 14 amino acids. CDR1 is MDHEN, CDR2 SYDVKM, per germline. The CDR3 DNA follows: TGTGCCAGCAGACAGGGCGGGAACACCGGGGAGCTGTTTTTT. Protein: CASRQGGNTGELFF.

This chain joins TRBV6-1 and TRBJ2-1, with 9 positions matching TRBD2. V shed 0 bases and J 4 bases; nucleotides not matched to a gene: 7. This CDR3 has 17 residues. Per the germline V gene, CDR1 is MNHNS and CDR2 is SASEGT. The CDR3 sequence: CASSEASAGGPYNEQFF. CDR3 coding DNA: TGTGCCAGCAGTGAAGCCTCAGCGGGGGGCCCGTACAATGAGCAGTTCTTC.

The rearrangement links TRBV3-1 (or the pseudogene TRBV3-2) to TRBJ2-2; 8 bases align to TRBD1. Unmatched junction bases numbered 5, after V lost 4 bases and J lost 4 bases. The CDR3 is 15 residues long. Germline CDR1 and CDR2: LGHDT and YNNKEL (reference sequence). CDR3 DNA sequence: TGTGCCAGCAGCCCCCAGGGGGCGGGCACCGGGGAGCTGTTTTTT. Encoded protein: CASSPQGAGTGELFF.

The genes are TRBV7-6 and TRBJ2-1; unclear D gene. This CDR3 has 15 amino acids. Trimming pared 4 bases from V and 7 bases from J, leaving 17 bases between. Germline V CDR1 and CDR2: SGHVS, FNYEAQ. CDR3 nucleotides: TGTGCCAGCAGCTCTAACACCCGGGTTGGTAATGAGCAGTTCTTC. It is translated as CASSSNTRVGNEQFF.

This clone was counted once. The chain joins TRBV28 to TRBJ1-1, with D unresolved. Between the trimmed V and J ends, which lost 7 bases and 4 bases, there was a span of 19 bases. Germline CDR1 and CDR2: MDHEN and SYDVKM. This CDR3 has 15 residues. The CDR3 DNA is TGTGCCAGCACCCCTCCCGTCGGACGGGGCACTGAAGCTTTCTTT. Amino acid sequence: CASTPPVGRGTEAFF. Supplemented by reference TRBV28 and TRBJ1-1, the full variable domain reads DVKVTQSSRYLVKRTGEKVFLECVQDMDHENMFWYRQDPGLGLRLIYFSYDVKMKEKGDIPEGYSVSREKKERFSLILESASTNQTSMYLCASTPPVGRGTEAFFGQGTRLTVV.

The CDR3 is CAWKAGMNTEAFF. CDR3 nucleotide sequence: TGTGCCTGGAAGGCAGGAATGAACACTGAAGCTTTCTTT. The chain combines TRBV30 with TRBJ1-1; D not certain. The CDR3 is 13 residues long. V lost 4 bases, J lost 0 bases, and 9 bases lay in between. Germline V gives CDR1 GTSNPN, CDR2 SVGIG (reference sequence).

This chain's CDR3 is CASSRAGGNQPQHF. The CDR3 coding sequence is TGTGCCAGCAGTCGGGCAGGGGGAAATCAGCCCCAGCATTTT. The chain links TRBV27 to TRBJ1-5; TRBD1 aligns across 7 bases. The J segment lost 4 bases and the V segment lost 5 bases, leaving 5 bases of the junction unmatched. This CDR3 spans 14 amino acids. CDR1 is MNHEY, CDR2 SMNVEV, per germline (reference sequence).

The chain couples TRBV28 to TRBJ2-5, with D possibly TRBD2 on 6 matching bases. Looked up from germline, CDR1 is MDHEN and CDR2 is SYDVKM. V lost 6 bases, J lost 2 bases, and 16 bases lay in between. The CDR3 length is 15 residues. This chain's CDR3 is CASSPRGMQQETQYF. CDR3 DNA sequence: TGTGCCAGCAGCCCTCGGGGGATGCAGCAAGAGACCCAGTACTTC.

The chain has TRBV28 and TRBJ2-3, with D tentatively TRBD2 (5 bases). V lost 2 bases, J lost 3 bases, and 12 bases lay in between. The germline V gene encodes CDR1 MDHEN and CDR2 SYDVKM. CDR3 length: 15 amino acids. DNA of the CDR3: TGTGCCAGCAGTTTACCCCGGACGGGGACAGATACGCAGTATTTT. This codes for CASSLPRTGTDTQYF.

The chain links TRBV5-1 to TRBJ1-1, with D possibly matching TRBD1 (5 bases). Germline lookup yields CDR1 SGHRS and CDR2 YFSETQ. The CDR3 is 16 residues long. Trimming removed 0 bases at V and 5 bases at J, with 17 bases between. In nucleotides, the CDR3 is TGCGCCAGCAGCTTGGTCCGGGCAGGGTTTCGAACTGAAGCTTTCTTT. Encoded protein: CASSLVRAGFRTEAFF.

The V gene is TRBV6-2 or TRBV6-3, the J gene TRBJ2-5; a possible D gene is TRBD2 (7 bases). The CDR3 runs 19 residues. CDR1 is MNHEY and CDR2 is SVGEGT in the germline V gene. The V and J ends lost 2 bases and 2 bases respectively, with 24 bases between them. CDR3 in DNA: TGTGCCAGCAGTTACCCTATTTCCGGGGGGCCTACTTATCAAGAGACCCAGTACTTC. The encoded protein is CASSYPISGGPTYQETQYF.

The chain links TRBV7-2 to TRBJ2-2; 7 positions match TRBD2. The CDR3 consists of 16 residues. The germline V gene has CDR1 SGHTA and CDR2 FQGNSA. The junction had 6 bases not matched to a gene; V was cut back by 1 base and J by 4 bases. In nucleotides, the CDR3 is TGTGCCAGCAGCTTAGTGGCTAGCGGAAGCACCGGGGAGCTGTTTTTT. Its translation is CASSLVASGSTGELFF.

A single count supports this clone. V is TRBV14 and J is TRBJ1-2; 7 positions match TRBD1. The J segment lost 0 bases and the V segment lost 4 bases, leaving 2 bases of the junction unmatched. The CDR3 is 14 residues long. CDR1 and CDR2 (germline): SGHDN, FVKESK. The CDR3 DNA sequence: TGTGCCAGCAGCCGGGACAGCACTAACTATGGCTACACCTTC. It encodes CASSRDSTNYGYTF.

This chain connects TRBV29-1 to TRBJ2-3, with 12 bases matching TRBD2. CDR3 length: 14 residues. V dropped 6 bases and J dropped 1; count of bases not matched to a gene: 2. Germline CDR1 reads SQVTM; CDR2 reads ANQGSEA. The CDR3 loop reads CSVTSGSGTDTQYF. The CDR3 bases are TGCAGCGTGACTAGCGGGAGCGGCACAGATACGCAGTATTTT.

The chain has TRBV5-1 and TRBJ2-2, with 10 bases aligning to TRBD1. The germline V gene has CDR1 SGHRS and CDR2 YFSETQ. J gave up 3 bases and V 3 bases, and 8 bases lay outside the gene matches. The CDR3 runs to 17 residues. The CDR3 nucleotides are TGCGCCAGCAGCTCCCGGACAGGGGGATTTGACACCGGGGAGCTGTTTTTT. It codes for CASSSRTGGFDTGELFF.

The J gene is TRBJ2-1, the V gene TRBV27; 9 positions agree with TRBD1. Losses at the gene ends were 5 bases for V and 6 bases for J; bases not matched to a gene: 8. The CDR3 contains 15 residues. Looked up from germline, CDR1 is MNHEY and CDR2 is SMNVEV (reference sequence). The CDR3 DNA is TGTGCCAGCAGTGACAGGGGGTACCGCAGCAATGAGCAGTTCTTC. Protein product: CASSDRGYRSNEQFF.

The J gene is TRBJ1-4, the V gene TRBV5-1, with D unresolved. Trimming took off 2 bases at V and 7 bases at J, with 9 bases between the two ends. CDR3 size: 13 residues. CDR1 is SGHRS and CDR2 is YFSETQ in the germline V gene. The CDR3 loop is CASSFIEGEKLFF. CDR3 DNA sequence: TGCGCCAGCAGCTTTATAGAGGGTGAAAAACTGTTTTTT.

V is TRBV11-2 and J is TRBJ2-3; D not certain. Germline V lookup: CDR1 SGHAT, CDR2 FQNNGV. Trimming cost V 3 bases and J 2 bases, with 6 bases left between them. The CDR3 totals 13 residues. In DNA, the CDR3 is TGTGCCAGCAGCTTTGCGGCCACAGATACGCAGTATTTT. Encoded protein: CASSFAATDTQYF.

The chain links TRBV6-6 to TRBJ1-6; 9 positions match TRBD1. Unmatched junction bases numbered 5, after V lost 2 bases and J lost 12 bases. Germline-derived CDR1 and CDR2 are MNHNY and SVGAGI (reference sequence). The CDR3 extends over 14 amino acids. The CDR3 DNA is TGTGCCAGCAGTTACGGGACAGGGATTCTACCCCTCCACTTT. Residues: CASSYGTGILPLHF.

In its sample, this clone was seen once. The chain is built from TRBV6-5 and TRBJ1-1; D perhaps matches TRBD1 (6 bases). There are 13 residues in the CDR3. CDR1 and CDR2 (germline): MNHEY, SVGAGI. V was cut by 4 bases and J by 4 bases, with 10 bases left in between. CDR3 coding DNA: TGTGCCAGCAGTTCCCTGGGGGCCACTGAAGCTTTCTTT. It translates to CASSSLGATEAFF.

The chain uses TRBV19 and TRBJ1-2; the D gene is possibly TRBD1 (5 bases). The germline V and J ends were trimmed by 6 bases and 4 bases, with 15 bases remaining between them. The CDR3 has 14 residues. Germline V gene sequence: CDR1 LNHDA, CDR2 SQIVND (reference sequence). The CDR3 is CASSIPGRAYGYTF. CDR3 DNA: TGTGCCAGTAGCATCCCCGGCAGGGCCTATGGCTACACCTTC. The whole variable domain, remainder taken from reference TRBV19 and TRBJ1-2, is DGGITQSPKYLFRKEGQNVTLSCEQNLNHDAMYWYRQDPGQGLRLIYYSQIVNDFQKGDIAEGYSVSREKKESFPLTVTSAQKNPTAFYLCASSIPGRAYGYTFGSGTRLTVV.